This is a list of T cell receptor beta chains from one sample in a study of CD8+ T cells in alopecia areata. Sequenced by immunoSEQ multiplex PCR; TCRdb stores in-frame clones only, minus some. The table lists 200,000 to 250,000 clones, around three fifths of them singletons. Sequencing used CD4+ T cells sorted from blood, obtained at week 4, from a patient treated with tofacitinib. These receptors all stem from a human donor with alopecia areata. CDR3s include the opening cysteine and the closing phenylalanine or tryptophan. Fields, in order: clone size, D gene, V gene, J gene, CDR3 DNA, CDR3 protein. A D gene is named only where the DNA matches it firmly. Not all rows give a size; the values are once, few, many and, for expanded clones, a class.

clone_size: few; d_call: NA; v_call: TRBV5-5; j_call: TRBJ2-2; cdr3_nt: TGTGCCAGCAGTCCGCGAGGGGAAAGAAGCGGGGAGCTGTTTTTT; cdr3_aa: CASSPRGERSGELFF
clone_size: NA; d_call: NA; v_call: TRBV2; j_call: TRBJ2-2; cdr3_nt: TGTGCCAGCAGTTTGCCGGCCGGGGAGCTGTTTTTT; cdr3_aa: CASSLPAGELFF
clone_size: NA; d_call: NA; v_call: TRBV7-2; j_call: TRBJ2-1; cdr3_nt: TGTGCCAGCAGCTTAAACCGCGGGGTCGAGCAGTTCTTC; cdr3_aa: CASSLNRGVEQFF
clone_size: NA; d_call: NA; v_call: TRBV7-2; j_call: TRBJ2-2; cdr3_nt: TGTGCCAGCAGCTCTTTGGCCGGGGAGCTGTTTTTT; cdr3_aa: CASSSLAGELFF
clone_size: once; d_call: TRBD1; v_call: TRBV29-1; j_call: TRBJ2-1; cdr3_nt: TGCAGCTTAAGATCAGGGGGCAAGCAGTTCTTC; cdr3_aa: CSLRSGGKQFF
clone_size: NA; d_call: NA; v_call: TRBV25-1; j_call: TRBJ1-6; cdr3_nt: TGTGCCAGCAGTGGGGCCCCGGAAGGCTCACCCCTCCACTTT; cdr3_aa: CASSGAPEGSPLHF
clone_size: NA; d_call: TRBD1; v_call: TRBV29-1; j_call: TRBJ1-1; cdr3_nt: TGCAGCGTCGCCCTACCCCCGGGACAGGCCGAAGCTTTCTTT; cdr3_aa: CSVALPPGQAEAFF
clone_size: NA; d_call: NA; v_call: TRBV30; j_call: TRBJ1-2; cdr3_nt: TGTGCCTGGCGCATCACAGGGTCGGGCTACACCTTC; cdr3_aa: CAWRITGSGYTF
clone_size: NA; d_call: NA; v_call: TRBV5-1; j_call: TRBJ1-2; cdr3_nt: TGCGCCAGCAGCATACAGGGTGATGGCTACACCTTC; cdr3_aa: CASSIQGDGYTF
clone_size: NA; d_call: TRBD1; v_call: TRBV5-6; j_call: TRBJ1-2; cdr3_nt: TGTGCCAGCAGCGCGACAGGGGTTCGGTATGGCTACACCTTC; cdr3_aa: CASSATGVRYGYTF
clone_size: NA; d_call: NA; v_call: TRBV7-2; j_call: TRBJ1-4; cdr3_nt: TGTGCCAGCAGCAAGTACTGGGGTGAAAAACTGTTTTTT; cdr3_aa: CASSKYWGEKLFF
clone_size: NA; d_call: NA; v_call: TRBV15; j_call: TRBJ2-1; cdr3_nt: TGTGCCACCCGGTTATTACAGGGCGATGAGCAGTTCTTC; cdr3_aa: CATRLLQGDEQFF
clone_size: NA; d_call: NA; v_call: TRBV29-1; j_call: TRBJ1-1; cdr3_nt: TGCAGCGTTGAAGGCAGGATGAACACTGAAGCTTTCTTT; cdr3_aa: CSVEGRMNTEAFF
clone_size: once; d_call: NA; v_call: TRBV6-6; j_call: TRBJ2-7; cdr3_nt: TGTGCCAGCCAGATAACAGGGTACTACGAGCAGTACTTC; cdr3_aa: CASQITGYYEQYF
clone_size: NA; d_call: NA; v_call: TRBV29-1; j_call: TRBJ2-6; cdr3_nt: TGCAGCGTTGACGAGGGCGCTGGGGCCAACGTCCTGACTTTC; cdr3_aa: CSVDEGAGANVLTF
clone_size: NA; d_call: TRBD1; v_call: TRBV5-4; j_call: TRBJ1-6; cdr3_nt: TGTGCCAGCAGCCCCTGGCCGGGACAGTTTCATAATTCACCCCTCCACTTT; cdr3_aa: CASSPWPGQFHNSPLHF
clone_size: NA; d_call: TRBD2; v_call: TRBV29-1; j_call: TRBJ2-7; cdr3_nt: TGCAGCGTTGGCCCGACTAGCGGGGGCTGGGGGGAGCAGTACTTC; cdr3_aa: CSVGPTSGGWGEQYF
clone_size: few; d_call: TRBD1; v_call: TRBV29-1; j_call: TRBJ1-5; cdr3_nt: TGCAGCGTTCAGGGGGATAATCAGCCCCAGCATTTT; cdr3_aa: CSVQGDNQPQHF
clone_size: NA; d_call: NA; v_call: TRBV4-1; j_call: TRBJ1-5; cdr3_nt: TGCGCCAGCAGCCAAGAACGGAGGCAGCCCCAGCATTTT; cdr3_aa: CASSQERRQPQHF
clone_size: NA; d_call: TRBD1; v_call: TRBV29-1; j_call: TRBJ1-1; cdr3_nt: TGCAGCGTCGCCACTCCCGACAGGGGGACTGAAGCTTTCTTT; cdr3_aa: CSVATPDRGTEAFF
clone_size: NA; d_call: NA; v_call: TRBV28; j_call: TRBJ2-5; cdr3_nt: TGTGCCAGCAGCACCTTGGGGGCCGGTCAAGAGACCCAGTACTTC; cdr3_aa: CASSTLGAGQETQYF
clone_size: NA; d_call: TRBD1; v_call: TRBV5-4; j_call: TRBJ1-2; cdr3_nt: TGTGCCAGCAGCTTACAGGGGGCAGACTATGGCTACACCTTC; cdr3_aa: CASSLQGADYGYTF
clone_size: NA; d_call: NA; v_call: TRBV5-1; j_call: TRBJ2-1; cdr3_nt: TGCGCCAGCAGCTTGGACGGGGCCTACAATGAGCAGTTCTTC; cdr3_aa: CASSLDGAYNEQFF
clone_size: NA; d_call: NA; v_call: TRBV29-1; j_call: TRBJ2-1; cdr3_nt: TGCAGCGGGGGTTCTGGACAGCACAATGAGCAGTTCTTC; cdr3_aa: CSGGSGQHNEQFF
clone_size: once; d_call: NA; v_call: TRBV5-1; j_call: TRBJ1-2; cdr3_nt: TGCGCCAGCAGCTTGGATCCAGGGGCCCTCTATGGCTACACCTTC; cdr3_aa: CASSLDPGALYGYTF